This TCR beta chain is drawn from a study of T cell repertoires in cytomegalovirus infection. Study information: It can be stated that public TCR beta signatures indicated CMV infection as well as a matching HLA type.

Overall study results and limits: It was HLA-C-restricted CMV-specific TCR beta clonotypes that dominated the response ex vivo.

The CDR3 is 20 amino acids. CDR1 is MGHRA and CDR2 is YSYEKL in the germline V gene. The J segment lost 5 bases and the V segment lost 0 bases, leaving 17 bases of the junction unmatched. TCRdb used MiXCR to reprocess the reads, holding one entry per CDR3 protein. The sample holds some 600,000 distinct CDR3 sequences, approximately 24% seen once. Notes on this clonotype: Its antigen is not known.

This receptor was identified in a human donor in good health (CMV status not recorded). Some clones in this sample may be carry-over from other donors' samples. The V gene is TRBV4-1, the J gene TRBJ2-2; TRBD1 matches at 8 bases. Sequenced sample: CD8+ T cells from PBMCs. The CDR3 region is CASSQDIRILTGVTTGELFF. The CDR3 region has the DNA TGCGCCAGCAGCCAAGATATAAGGATATTGACAGGGGTTACTACCGGGGAGCTGTTTTTT.